Here is one TCR beta chain with its context. The antigen is not known. The sample comes from a study of CD8 T cells in Susac syndrome. Random hexamers were used to reverse transcribe the RNA input (about 0.5 to 1 ug). MiXCR was run by TCRdb on the immunoSEQ multiplex PCR reads, yielding one entry per CDR3 protein. The sample holds fewer than 150,000 distinct CDR3 sequences, 85% to 95% seen once. Findings of the study overall: The relatively small number of individuals in the TCR sequencing and HLA analysis was acknowledged by the study.

Germline CDR1 reads SQVTM; CDR2 reads ANQGSEA. This CDR3 has 12 amino acids. Deletions cut 3 bases from V and 5 bases from J, with 7 bases between. This receptor was taken from a human donor in good health. The J gene is TRBJ2-2, the V gene TRBV29-1; unclear D gene. Sequencing was done on a sample of CD8+ T cells from PBMCs. The CDR3 here is CSVESGTGELFF. The CDR3 nucleotides are TGCAGCGTTGAGTCCGGGACCGGGGAGCTGTTTTTT.